These T cell receptor beta chains were read from a single sample in a study of pediatric ulcerative colitis. Data came from immunoSEQ multiplex PCR; TCRdb stores just in-frame clones and leaves some out. The sample includes 17,000 or so clones, around 70% seen only once; the top ten take about 3%. Sequencing was carried out using gut tissue. These receptor sequences come from a girl between 10 and 17 years old with moderate ulcerative colitis. Both conserved end residues are part of each CDR3. Expanded clones are given a class, and other clones once, few, many or no size at all.

v_call: TRBV5-6
clone_size: NA
cdr3_length: 15
cdr3_aa: CASSFGTGGNYGYTF

v_call: TRBV5-6
clone_size: NA
cdr3_length: 17
cdr3_aa: CASSLKGREGRGNIQYF

v_call: TRBV7-9
clone_size: once
cdr3_length: 14
cdr3_aa: CASSLDGGIYGYTF

v_call: TRBV9
clone_size: few
cdr3_length: 14
cdr3_aa: CASSPTGLAYEQYF

v_call: TRBV10-3
clone_size: NA
cdr3_length: 14
cdr3_aa: CAISTDGSNQPQHF

v_call: TRBV18
clone_size: few
cdr3_length: 13
cdr3_aa: CASSDLSDSPLHF

v_call: TRBV4-2
clone_size: NA
cdr3_length: 16
cdr3_aa: CASSQAKGGGADTQYF

v_call: TRBV27
clone_size: NA
cdr3_length: 14
cdr3_aa: CASRPGLAPPEQFF

v_call: TRBV2
clone_size: few
cdr3_length: 15
cdr3_aa: CASRRFGGSQETQYF

v_call: TRBV29-1
clone_size: NA
cdr3_length: 14
cdr3_aa: CSVEGTGRSYEQYF

v_call: TRBV7-7
clone_size: NA
cdr3_length: 13
cdr3_aa: CASSWGAGQPQHF

v_call: TRBV30
clone_size: few
cdr3_length: 15
cdr3_aa: CAWSFSRGLSYGYTF

v_call: TRBV12-5
clone_size: once
cdr3_length: 15
cdr3_aa: CASGLPGGLGYEQYF

v_call: TRBV11-2
clone_size: NA
cdr3_length: 15
cdr3_aa: CASSTSGGAWNIQYF

v_call: TRBV19
clone_size: NA
cdr3_length: 15
cdr3_aa: CASSIVAGFNYGYTF

v_call: TRBV15
clone_size: few
cdr3_length: 14
cdr3_aa: CATSRVTSGETQYF

v_call: TRBV29-1
clone_size: NA
cdr3_length: 14
cdr3_aa: CSVEDRAATDTQYF

v_call: TRBV7-8
clone_size: NA
cdr3_length: 20
cdr3_aa: CASSFDLAVPDLFRTDTQYF

v_call: TRBV5-1
clone_size: once
cdr3_length: 16
cdr3_aa: CASRTGQELKADTQYF

v_call: TRBV6-6
clone_size: NA
cdr3_length: 13
cdr3_aa: CASLGGGSSEQYF